The 13 T cell receptor beta chains in this list originate from one sample, sequenced in a study of PD-L1 blockade in urothelial cancer. The method was immunoSEQ multiplex PCR; TCRdb's version includes in-frame clones alone and lacks a portion of them. Altogether about 50,000 clones are present, roughly four fifths being singletons, with the ten largest covering 3% to 4%. Time point of the sample: pretreatment peripheral blood. Sequencing was performed on PBMCs, taken around atezolizumab (anti-PD-L1) treatment. The receptors were gathered from a man between 65 and 79 years old with urothelial cancer.

The chain recombines TRBV19 with TRBJ1-1; TRBD1 is a possible D gene (5 bases). Trimming removed 5 bases from V and 3 bases from J, with 13 bases in between. This CDR3 has 14 amino acids. The germline V gene encodes CDR1 LNHDA and CDR2 SQIVND (reference sequence). CDR3: CASSAQGRDTEAFF. The CDR3 nucleotides read TGTGCCAGTAGTGCTCAGGGTAGGGACACTGAAGCTTTCTTT.

The chain recombines TRBV7-3 with TRBJ2-1, with a tentative D call TRBD2 (6 bases). This CDR3 is 15 amino acids long. The germline V and J ends were trimmed by 7 bases and 8 bases, with 21 bases remaining between them. The germline V gene has CDR1 SGHTA and CDR2 FQGTGA. Here the CDR3 DNA reads TGTGCCAGCAACCCCACGGGGGACCATCTCCATGAGCAGTTCTTC. Translated: CASNPTGDHLHEQFF.

The gene calls are TRBV11-2 and TRBJ2-2; D is undetermined. There are 13 residues in the CDR3. Trimming removed 0 bases from V and 6 bases from J, with 5 bases in between. Looked up from germline, CDR1 is SGHAT and CDR2 is FQNNGV. The CDR3 spells CASSLDQAGELFF. The CDR3 DNA follows: TGTGCCAGCAGCTTAGATCAGGCCGGGGAGCTGTTTTTT.

As DNA, the CDR3 is TGTGCCAGCAGCTTTAAAGACAGTGAGGCCGAGCAGTACTTC. Translating gives CASSFKDSEAEQYF. The chain carries TRBV5-6 and TRBJ2-7, with a possible D match to TRBD1 (5 bases). V was clipped by 2 bases and J by 6 bases, with 15 bases between them. The germline V gene has CDR1 SGHDT and CDR2 YYEEEE. The CDR3 spans 14 residues.

The gene calls are TRBV21-1 and TRBJ2-7; the table calls TRBD2, which could not be checked here. TRBV21-1 is classified as a pseudogene. This CDR3 has 9 amino acids. CDR3 nucleotides: TGTGCCAGCCTATATGAGCAGTACTTC. Amino acids: CASLYEQYF.

This chain joins TRBV7-6 and TRBJ1-2, with D perhaps matching TRBD1 (6 bases). The CDR3 loop spans 17 amino acids. CDR1 and CDR2 from the germline V gene are SGHVS and FNYEAQ. Trimming removed 5 bases at V and 3 bases at J, with 22 bases between. The CDR3 sequence is CASSPRAGGQIDYGYTF. CDR3 in DNA: TGTGCCAGCAGCCCCCGTGCGGGGGGCCAAATTGACTATGGCTACACCTTC.

This clone was seen a single time. The rearrangement uses TRBV19 and TRBJ2-7, with 8 bases lining up with TRBD2. CDR1 LNHDA and CDR2 SQIVND come from the germline V gene (reference sequence). J was trimmed by 7 bases and V by 6 bases; bases with no gene match: 20. The CDR3 loop spans 17 amino acids. The CDR3 protein is CASRVTAGGALVEEQYF. In DNA, the CDR3 is TGTGCCAGTAGAGTAACTGCGGGAGGTGCTCTCGTGGAAGAGCAGTACTTC.

The genes are TRBV5-1 and TRBJ2-2, with 12 bases aligning to TRBD2. The CDR3 spans 18 residues. Germline CDR1 reads SGHRS; CDR2 reads YFSETQ. J gave up 4 bases and V 4 bases, and 11 bases lay outside the gene matches. The CDR3, as DNA: TGCGCCAGCAGCCCTGGCCCGTTGACTAGCGGGGGCACCGGGGAGCTGTTTTTT. Translating gives CASSPGPLTSGGTGELFF.

The chain joins TRBV20-1 to TRBJ1-2; 7 bases match TRBD1. The V gene's germline CDR1 is DFQATT and CDR2 SNEGSKA (reference sequence). The CDR3 is 11 residues long. V was pared by 5 bases and J by 10 bases, with 7 bases of the junction left unmatched. CDR3 amino acids: CSASDRVDYTF. CDR3 nucleotides: TGCAGTGCTTCCGACAGGGTGGACTACACCTTC.

J is TRBJ1-1 and V is TRBV6-5; D possibly corresponds to TRBD1 (6 bases). Germline values: CDR1 MNHEY, CDR2 SVGAGI. With 11 bases removed from V and 4 bases from J, the gap between germline ends came to 11 bases. The CDR3 is made up of 11 amino acids. This chain's CDR3 is CAVEGGTEAFF. The CDR3 nucleotides are TGTGCCGTCGAAGGGGGCACTGAAGCTTTCTTT.

The chain links TRBV5-6 to TRBJ2-1; 7 nucleotides line up with TRBD2. Looked up from germline, CDR1 is SGHDT and CDR2 is YYEEEE. The CDR3 sequence is 16 residues long. Trimming took 3 bases from V and 0 from J; bases not matched to a gene: 6. This CDR3 reads CASSSTQRGSYNEQFF. The CDR3 DNA is TGTGCCAGCAGCTCCACCCAGCGGGGCTCCTACAATGAGCAGTTCTTC. Full variable domain (rest looked up from reference TRBV5-6 and TRBJ2-1): DAGVTQSPTHLIKTRGQQVTLRCSPKSGHDTVSWYQQALGQGPQFIFQYYEEEERQRGNFPDRFSGHQFPNYSSELNVNALLLGDSALYLCASSSTQRGSYNEQFFGPGTRLTVL.

The count of this clone is one. The V call is TRBV5-4, the J call TRBJ2-7, with 7 nucleotides matching TRBD1. CDR3 size: 14 residues. Germline V CDR1 and CDR2: SGHNT, YYREEE (reference sequence). V was pared by 0 bases and J by 6 bases, with 6 bases of the junction left unmatched. The CDR3 coding sequence is TGTGCCAGCAGCTTGGGTCAGGGGGTGGCCGAGCAGTACTTC. The encoded protein is CASSLGQGVAEQYF.

This rearrangement joins TRBV5-4 to TRBJ2-1; 9 nucleotides agree with TRBD1. From germline, CDR1 is SGHNT and CDR2 YYREEE (reference sequence). The CDR3 consists of 16 residues. With 4 bases clipped from V and 3 bases from J, the junction kept 8 bases outside the gene matches. Written as DNA, the CDR3 is TGTGCCAGCAGCAGGACAGGGGCCCTTAGCTACAATGAGCAGTTCTTC. It codes for CASSRTGALSYNEQFF.